This passage covers 17 T cell receptor beta chains from one sample sequenced in a study of Ad26.COV2.S vaccination and SARS-CoV-2 variants. Libraries were prepared by immunoSEQ multiplex PCR; TCRdb keeps only in-frame clonotypes and omits some of them. This table holds roughly 390,000 clones, about 85% found once. Treatment noted: roughly 20 received Ad26.COV2.S at low or high dose, single or two shots; several received placebo; per-sample allocation not given. Material that was analyzed had been drawn on day 63 after the first vaccine or placebo injection. Specimen: peripheral blood, collected in a trial of Ad26.COV2.S vaccine versus placebo. The receptors originated from a person aged 18-60 years who received the Ad26.COV2.S COVID-19 vaccine or a placebo.

This clone has only one observation. This rearrangement joins TRBV11-2 to TRBJ1-1; D ambiguous. This CDR3 spans 15 amino acids. The V gene lost 0 bases and the J gene lost 0 bases, with 8 bases spanning the gap. The V gene's germline CDR1 is SGHAT and CDR2 FQNNGV. The CDR3 sequence: CASSLEGGVNTEAFF. CDR3 sequence (DNA): TGTGCCAGCAGCTTAGAAGGTGGGGTGAACACTGAAGCTTTCTTT.

The gene calls are TRBV6-6 and TRBJ2-2, with D unresolved. The germline V and J ends were trimmed by 6 bases and 3 bases, with 11 bases remaining between them. Germline CDR1 and CDR2: MNHNY and SVGAGI (reference sequence). The CDR3 extends over 14 amino acids. This CDR3 is CASRGLKDTGELFF. The CDR3 nucleotides are TGTGCCAGCAGAGGGCTCAAAGACACCGGGGAGCTGTTTTTT.

V gene TRBV18 combines with J gene TRBJ2-1; TRBD2 aligns across 9 bases. Germline CDR1 and CDR2: KGHSH and LQKENI. There are 15 residues in the CDR3. With 3 bases clipped from V and 5 bases from J, the junction kept 5 bases outside the gene matches. The CDR3 DNA sequence: TGTGCCAGCTCACCTCGTAGCGGGGGACACAATGAGCAGTTCTTC. Its translation: CASSPRSGGHNEQFF.

As regards this clone: Other DNA sequences from this sample encode an identical CDR3 as well. The V and J genes are TRBV20-1 and TRBJ1-2, with D possibly being TRBD1 (5 bases). Germline V CDR1 and CDR2: DFQATT, SNEGSKA (reference sequence). The CDR3 length is 11 residues. V shed 5 bases and J shed 2 bases, with 6 bases lying between them. The CDR3 nucleotides are TGCAGTGCTTACAGGAACTATGGCTACACCTTC. Amino acids: CSAYRNYGYTF.

The chain has TRBV2 and TRBJ1-1, with D possibly being TRBD1 (6 bases). This CDR3 comprises 14 residues. The germline gives CDR1 SNHLY, CDR2 FYNNEI. V was pared by 7 bases and J by 0 bases, with 12 bases between. The CDR3 loop reads CASKRGLVNTEAFF. In DNA form, the CDR3 reads TGTGCCAGCAAACGGGGGCTGGTGAACACTGAAGCTTTCTTT.

The J gene is TRBJ1-1, the V gene TRBV6-5; D gene uncertain. The CDR3 is 15 residues long. V was trimmed by 5 bases and J by 1 base, leaving 14 bases between them. Germline V CDR1 and CDR2: MNHEY, SVGAGI. The CDR3 region has the DNA TGTGCCAGCAGTCCTTTGTCCGACGGGAACACTGAAGCTTTCTTT. The encoded protein is CASSPLSDGNTEAFF.

About this clone itself: Other DNA sequences in the same sample also yield this CDR3. The chain has TRBV6-6 and TRBJ2-5; no definite D call. The V and J ends lost 2 bases and 4 bases respectively, with 2 bases between them. Germline V CDR1 and CDR2: MNHNY, SVGAGI (reference sequence). The CDR3 runs 11 residues. The CDR3 sequence: CASSYGETQYF. CDR3 bases: TGTGCCAGCAGTTACGGAGAGACCCAGTACTTC.

V is TRBV6-5 and J is TRBJ1-1, with TRBD1 matching over 8 bases. The CDR3 sequence is 12 residues long. Trimming took 7 bases from V and 7 from J; bases not matched to a gene: 5. The germline V gene has CDR1 MNHEY and CDR2 SVGAGI. The CDR3 nucleotides read TGTGCCAGCAACTCACAGGGGGATGAAGCTTTCTTT. Translation gives CASNSQGDEAFF.

This clone was seen only a few times. The V call is TRBV7-6, the J call TRBJ1-4; D is ambiguous. The V gene lost 3 bases and the J gene lost 3 bases, with 14 bases spanning the gap. The CDR3 has 16 residues. Looked up from germline, CDR1 is SGHVS and CDR2 is FNYEAQ. CDR3 DNA sequence: TGTGCCAGCAGCTTTCTCCCTGCTGATGCTAATGAAAAACTGTTTTTT. The encoded protein is CASSFLPADANEKLFF.

The chain has TRBV7-9 and TRBJ1-1; no reliable D call. CDR1 is SEHNR and CDR2 is FQNEAQ in the germline V gene (reference sequence). The CDR3 sequence is 14 residues long. V was shortened by 5 bases and J by 4 bases, with 14 bases between the two germline ends. CDR3 coding DNA: TGTGCCAGCAGCCCCTCGAAGCCTGCCACTGAAGCTTTCTTT. This codes for CASSPSKPATEAFF. Using reference TRBV7-9 and TRBJ1-1 for the parts outside the CDR3, the full variable domain is DTGVSQNPRHKITKRGQNVTFRCDPISEHNRLYWYRQTLGQGPEFLTYFQNEAQLEKSRLLSDRFSAERPKGSFSTLEIQRTEQGDSAMYLCASSPSKPATEAFFGQGTRLTVV.

V gene TRBV7-2 combines with J gene TRBJ1-6; maybe TRBD1 (5 bases). This CDR3 has 15 amino acids. Germline lookup yields CDR1 SGHTA and CDR2 FQGNSA. Trimming shortened V by 1 base and J by 7 bases, and 11 bases separated the two germline ends. As DNA, the CDR3 is TGTGCCAGCAGCTTAGTAGGGACTGGCAATTCACCCCTCCACTTT. Translating gives CASSLVGTGNSPLHF.

The chain carries TRBV7-2 and TRBJ2-7; 10 positions agree with TRBD1. The CDR3 runs 15 residues. Germline V CDR1 and CDR2: SGHTA, FQGNSA. V was clipped by 4 bases and J by 3 bases; unmatched bases: 6. The CDR3 sequence: CASSSTGGAIYEQYF. The CDR3 nucleotides are TGTGCCAGCAGCTCGACAGGGGGCGCGATCTACGAGCAGTACTTC.

This chain joins TRBV7-6 and TRBJ2-3, with TRBD2 matching 10 bases. CDR3 length: 21 residues. V lost 5 bases and J lost 1; bases outside the gene matches: 21. Germline assignment: CDR1 SGHVS and CDR2 FNYEAQ. As DNA, the CDR3 is TGTGCCAGCAGCGAGGGCCTAGCGGGGGAGAGCGAGTCCGGAGGCACAGATACGCAGTATTTT. Translating it yields CASSEGLAGESESGGTDTQYF. Full variable domain (outside the CDR3, taken from reference TRBV7-6 and TRBJ2-3): GAGVSQSPRYKVTKRGQDVALRCDPISGHVSLYWYRQALGQGPEFLTYFNYEAQQDKSGLPNDRFSAERPEGSISTLTIQRTEQRDSAMYRCASSEGLAGESESGGTDTQYFGPGTRLTVL.

The chain uses TRBV19 and TRBJ2-6; the D call may be TRBD1 or TRBD2 (6 bases each). In germline, CDR1 is LNHDA, CDR2 SQIVND (reference sequence). Between the trimmed V and J ends, which lost 7 bases and 9 bases, there was a span of 16 bases. The CDR3 has 14 amino acids. CDR3 residues: CASTPDRTINVLTF. CDR3 DNA: TGTGCCAGTACCCCCGACAGGACTATCAACGTCCTGACTTTC. Combining the CDR3 with reference TRBV19 and TRBJ2-6 gives the whole variable domain DGGITQSPKYLFRKEGQNVTLSCEQNLNHDAMYWYRQDPGQGLRLIYYSQIVNDFQKGDIAEGYSVSREKKESFPLTVTSAQKNPTAFYLCASTPDRTINVLTFGAGSRLTVL.

The V and J genes are TRBV7-9 and TRBJ1-1, with 7 bases identical to TRBD1. The V and J ends lost 5 bases and 6 bases, in that order; junction bases with no gene match: 15. The CDR3 spans 16 residues. The germline V gene has CDR1 SEHNR and CDR2 FQNEAQ (reference sequence). The DNA of the CDR3 is TGTGCCAGCAGCACCACAGGGGCAGTGGGCATCGCTGAAGCTTTCTTT. Translation gives CASSTTGAVGIAEAFF.

This clone occurred once. The chain recombines TRBV6-4 with TRBJ2-1, with D possibly TRBD2 on 5 matching bases. The germline CDR1 and CDR2 sequences are MRHNA and SNTAGT. The CDR3 contains 17 residues. Deletions cut 6 bases from V and 4 bases from J, with 22 bases between. DNA of the CDR3: TGTGCCAGCAGAAATTTAGAGGGCGGGCAAGGGTACAATGAGCAGTTCTTC. Protein product: CASRNLEGGQGYNEQFF.

V usage is TRBV5-1 and J usage is TRBJ2-3; D not resolved. Per the germline V gene, CDR1 is SGHRS and CDR2 is YFSETQ. The CDR3 sequence is 14 residues long. V lost 0 bases and J lost 1, with 6 bases in between. The CDR3 region has the DNA TGCGCCAGCAGCTTGGAGGCAGGCACAGATACGCAGTATTTT. Translation: CASSLEAGTDTQYF.